The clone carrying this T cell receptor beta chain turned up a few times. Germline V gene lookup returns CDR1 SQVTM and CDR2 ANQGSEA. The CDR3 spans 13 residues. The ends were cut back, 7 bases at V and 5 bases at J, with 17 bases in the middle. This sample is part of a study of regulatory T cells in long-lasting Graves disease. As for time point: persistent/refractory GD, antithyroid drugs over 5 years with positive TRAb. The TCR library was made from RNA that had been extracted from PBMCs in TRIzol. Arm-PCR of CDR3 regions and iRepertoire HTBI primers were the basis on which TCR beta libraries were built. TCRdb used MiXCR to reprocess the multiplex PCR reads, holding one entry per CDR3 protein. Seen here are 650,000 to 700,000 distinct CDR3 sequences, 30% observed once, and the top ten hold 40% to 50%.

The rearrangement links TRBV29-1 to TRBJ2-5; possibly TRBD2 for D (5 bases). The sequence came from a female donor with Graves disease. The sample was peripheral blood mononuclear cells (PBMCs), taken when the disease was refractory, from a patient treated with antithyroid drugs. The CDR3 DNA reads as TGCAGCGCGGACCAGGACGGCGGGGAGACCCAGTACTTC. It encodes CSADQDGGETQYF.